The entry that follows covers one T cell receptor beta chain sequence. Its antigen remains unidentified. A multiplex PCR was run with 60 Vbeta primers and 13 Jbeta primers. Only in-frame clones appear in the TCRdb table, and some are missing; sequencing was by immunoSEQ multiplex PCR. Of about 150,000 clones listed, roughly 85% are singletons. This entry belongs to a study of cytomegalovirus exposure and HLA in healthy donors. Study-level information: Early released data comprised around 80 million unique TCRs from HLA-typed donors.

V was pared by 5 bases and J by 4 bases, with 10 bases between. Germline V gene lookup returns CDR1 SGHTA and CDR2 FQGNSA. The CDR3 is 13 amino acids. General study points: For most TCR sequences rarity was the rule, although some public TCRs occurred in many donors. Later work showed greater clonal expansion in HLA-associated TCR beta chains than in equally common others.

The specimen sequenced was PBMCs. The V call is TRBV7-2, the J call TRBJ2-3; D remains ambiguous. The clonotype was recovered from a woman aged 25 to 39 in good health and CMV-seronegative. CDR3 sequence: CASSLRGADTQYF. The CDR3 nucleotides read TGTGCCAGCAGCCTAAGAGGAGCAGATACGCAGTATTTT.